This T cell receptor (beta chain) is from a study of CD8 T cells in Susac syndrome. General study points: The study recognized that the number of individuals in its TCR sequencing and HLA analysis was relatively small.

Peripheral blood CD8+ and CD4+ T cells were profiled by TCR beta sequencing. Random hexamers primed reverse transcription of about 0.45 to 1 ug RNA. TCR beta CDR3 was amplified by immunoSEQ multiplex PCR. This amplification extended across 54 Vbeta and 13 Jbeta segments. TCRdb redid the calling of the immunoSEQ multiplex PCR reads with MiXCR, one entry per CDR3 protein. Of under 250,000 distinct CDR3 sequences in the sample, roughly 95% are singletons; the top ten hold around 0.07%. On this clonotype itself: Its matching antigen is unknown.

Germline V lookup: CDR1 SGHAT, CDR2 FQDESV (reference sequence). The CDR3 is 14 amino acids. V lost 3 bases, J lost 7 bases, and 12 bases lay in between. The sequence was collected from a human donor with multiple sclerosis. The source material was CD4+ T cells from PBMCs. This chain uses TRBV11-1 with TRBJ2-2; D is perhaps TRBD1 or TRBD2 (5 bases each). CDR3 loop: CASSFFGAGGELFF. CDR3 in DNA: TGTGCCAGCAGCTTTTTCGGGGCTGGCGGGGAGCTGTTTTTT.